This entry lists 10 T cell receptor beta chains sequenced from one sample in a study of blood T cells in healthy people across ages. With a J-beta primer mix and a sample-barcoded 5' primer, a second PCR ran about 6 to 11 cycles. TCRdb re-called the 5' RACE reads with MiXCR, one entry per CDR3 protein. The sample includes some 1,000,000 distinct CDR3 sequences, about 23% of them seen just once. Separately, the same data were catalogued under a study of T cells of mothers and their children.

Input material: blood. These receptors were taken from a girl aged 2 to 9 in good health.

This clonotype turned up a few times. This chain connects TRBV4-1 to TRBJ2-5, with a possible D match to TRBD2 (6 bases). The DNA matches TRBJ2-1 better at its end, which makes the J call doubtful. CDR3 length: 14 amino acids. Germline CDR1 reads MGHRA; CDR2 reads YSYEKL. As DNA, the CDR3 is TGCGCCAGCAGCCTAGGGGACTCCCCAGATGAGCAGTTCTTC. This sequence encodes CASSLGDSPDEQFF.

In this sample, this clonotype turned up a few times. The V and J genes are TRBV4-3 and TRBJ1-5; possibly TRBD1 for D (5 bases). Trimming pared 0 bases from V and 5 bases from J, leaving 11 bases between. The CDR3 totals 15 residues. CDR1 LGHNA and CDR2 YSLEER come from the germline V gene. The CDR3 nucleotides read TGCGCCAGCAGCCAAGACGCCGGGACCGATCAGCCCCAGCATTTT. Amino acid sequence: CASSQDAGTDQPQHF.

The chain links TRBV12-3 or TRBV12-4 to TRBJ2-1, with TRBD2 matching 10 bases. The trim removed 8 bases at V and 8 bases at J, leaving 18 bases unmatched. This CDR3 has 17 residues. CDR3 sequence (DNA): TGTGCCAGCGGACTCTCTCGGTGGCTAGCGGGGGACGATGAGCAGTTCTTC. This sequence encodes CASGLSRWLAGDDEQFF.

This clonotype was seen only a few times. The CDR3 sequence is CASSIELATEQFF. The CDR3 bases are TGTGCCAGTAGTATCGAGCTAGCCACTGAGCAGTTCTTC. This chain links TRBV19 with TRBJ2-1; weak D call: TRBD2 (5 bases). The germline V and J ends were trimmed by 3 bases and 9 bases, with 12 bases remaining between them. Germline V gene sequence: CDR1 LNHDA, CDR2 SQIVND (reference sequence). The CDR3 has 13 residues.

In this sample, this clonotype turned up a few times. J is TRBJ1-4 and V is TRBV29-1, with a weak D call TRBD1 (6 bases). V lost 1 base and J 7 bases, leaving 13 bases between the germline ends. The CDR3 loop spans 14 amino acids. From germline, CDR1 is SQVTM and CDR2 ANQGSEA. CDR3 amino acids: CSVEAGTLGEKLFF. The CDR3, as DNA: TGCAGCGTTGAAGCCGGGACACTAGGTGAAAAACTGTTTTTT.

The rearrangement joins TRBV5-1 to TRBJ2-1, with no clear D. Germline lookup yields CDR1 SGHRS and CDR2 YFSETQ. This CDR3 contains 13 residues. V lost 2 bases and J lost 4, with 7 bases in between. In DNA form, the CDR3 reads TGCGCCAGCAGCTTATTGGAATACAATGAGCAGTTCTTC. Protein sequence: CASSLLEYNEQFF.

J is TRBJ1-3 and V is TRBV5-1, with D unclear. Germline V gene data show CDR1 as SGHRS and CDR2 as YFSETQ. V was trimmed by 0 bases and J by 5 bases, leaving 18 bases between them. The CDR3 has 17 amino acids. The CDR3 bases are TGCGCCAGCAGCTTGGCGTTTGGAGGGTCTACGAGAAACACCATATATTTT. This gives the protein CASSLAFGGSTRNTIYF.

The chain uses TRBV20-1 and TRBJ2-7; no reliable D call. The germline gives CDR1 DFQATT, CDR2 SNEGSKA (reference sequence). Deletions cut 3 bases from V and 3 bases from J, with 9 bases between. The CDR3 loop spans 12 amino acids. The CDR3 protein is CSASLTNYEQYF. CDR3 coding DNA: TGCAGTGCTAGTCTAACAAACTACGAGCAGTACTTC.

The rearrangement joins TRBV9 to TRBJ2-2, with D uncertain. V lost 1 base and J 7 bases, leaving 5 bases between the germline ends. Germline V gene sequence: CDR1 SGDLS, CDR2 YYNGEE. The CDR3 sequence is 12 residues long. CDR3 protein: CASSVSSGELFF. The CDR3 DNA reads TGTGCCAGCAGCGTAAGCAGCGGGGAGCTGTTTTTT. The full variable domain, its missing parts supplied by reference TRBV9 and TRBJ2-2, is DSGVTQTPKHLITATGQRVTLRCSPRSGDLSVYWYQQSLDQGLQFLIQYYNGEERAKGNILERFSAQQFPDLHSELNLSSLELGDSALYFCASSVSSGELFFGEGSRLTVL.

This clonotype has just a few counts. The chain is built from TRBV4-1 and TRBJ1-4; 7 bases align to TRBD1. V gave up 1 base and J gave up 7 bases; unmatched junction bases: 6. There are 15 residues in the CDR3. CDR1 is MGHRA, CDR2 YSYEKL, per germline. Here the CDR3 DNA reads TGCGCCAGCAGCCAAGCCTCAGGGGGAGCTGAAAAACTGTTTTTT. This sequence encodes CASSQASGGAEKLFF.